This T cell receptor beta chain was captured by sequencing in a study of beta chain features in type 1 diabetes. This CDR3 is built from 15 residues. CDR1 and CDR2 from the germline V gene are SEHNR and FQNEAQ (reference sequence). Trimming took 1 base from V and 2 from J, leaving 12 bases between them. Sequencing targeted expressed TCRB transcripts, as all isolated RNA had been reverse transcribed. Method: immunoSEQ multiplex PCR; TCRdb's copy keeps in-frame clones and lacks some. Among more than 300,000 clones listed, over 12% were seen once. The table lists this clone with a few counts. V usage is TRBV7-9 and J usage is TRBJ2-7; D might be TRBD2 (5 bases). This receptor was obtained from a woman aged 18-30 years in good health. Sequencing used naive CD4+ T cells from blood. The chain's CDR3 is CASSLGGLKTYEQYF. CDR3 DNA: TGTGCCAGCAGCTTAGGCGGGCTAAAGACCTACGAGCAGTACTTC.